One T cell receptor (beta chain) is described in this entry. A read error may explain this, as a much larger clone is one base away. In the same sample, other DNA sequences code for this CDR3. This sample is drawn from a study of shared clonotypes between healthy human individuals. Background on the study: Ranging from 18 to 49 in age, donors were a couple of women and a few men.

Every donor, a Caucasian adult, lived in Nashville, Tennessee. The CDR3 is 14 amino acids. The J segment lost 3 bases and the V segment lost 2 bases, leaving 1 base of the junction unmatched. Germline V gene sequence: CDR1 MNHEY, CDR2 SMNVEV (reference sequence). The assay was immunoSEQ multiplex PCR, and TCRdb's table has in-frame clones only and misses some. The repertoire has over 850,000 clones, approximately 80% of them found once; the top ten carry under 0.6%. The origin of this receptor is a man aged 18 to 29 in good health. Some clones in this sample may be carry-over from other donors' samples. Sequencing input: memory CD4+ T cells from PBMCs. This sample's subset: CD45RA-negative fraction. The J gene is TRBJ2-7, the V gene TRBV27, with TRBD1 identical over 10 bases. The CDR3 loop reads CASSLGDRGYEQYF. The CDR3 DNA reads as TGTGCCAGCAGTTTAGGGGACAGGGGCTACGAGCAGTACTTC.